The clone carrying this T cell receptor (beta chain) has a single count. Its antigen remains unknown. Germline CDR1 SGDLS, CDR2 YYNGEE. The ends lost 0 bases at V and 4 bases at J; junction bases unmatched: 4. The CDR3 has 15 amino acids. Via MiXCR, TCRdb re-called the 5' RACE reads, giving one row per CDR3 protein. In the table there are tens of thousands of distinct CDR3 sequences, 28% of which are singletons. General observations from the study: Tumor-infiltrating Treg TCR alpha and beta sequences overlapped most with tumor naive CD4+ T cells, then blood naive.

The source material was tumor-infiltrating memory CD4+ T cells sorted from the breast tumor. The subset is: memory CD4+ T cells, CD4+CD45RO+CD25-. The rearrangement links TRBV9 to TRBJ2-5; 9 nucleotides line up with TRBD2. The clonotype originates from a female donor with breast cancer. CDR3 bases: TGTGCCAGCAGCGTAGGAGCGGGGGGCGGAGAGACCCAGTACTTC. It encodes CASSVGAGGGETQYF.